This TCR beta chain comes out of a study of beta chain features in type 1 diabetes. At the level of the study: Age and gender were similar between patients and healthy donors, as were cell yields.

V was clipped by 5 bases and J by 4 bases; unmatched bases: 9. Germline V lookup: CDR1 MNHNY, CDR2 SVGAGI (reference sequence). The CDR3 sequence is 15 residues long. Broader study findings: Type 1 diabetes patients had moderately but significantly shorter TCRB CDR3s in all four CD4+ subsets. The analysis here could not establish whether HLA type shapes TCRB rearrangement.

There are a few counts of this clone. What it recognizes is unknown. What was sequenced were expressed TCRB transcripts, since all of the isolated RNA had been reverse transcribed. TCRdb keeps only in-frame clones here, not all; method: immunoSEQ multiplex PCR. The table records some 150,000 clones, 9.7% of them present only once. Sorting of CD4+ naive, central memory, regulatory and stem cell-like memory cells was performed via CD45RO/CCR7/CD25/CD127/CD95/CD27. This receptor was identified in a woman in her thirties or forties in good health. The specimen was central memory CD4+ T cells from blood. This chain connects TRBV6-6 to TRBJ2-5; 8 nucleotides match TRBD1. The CDR3 DNA is TGTGCCAGCAGTGTTCTGACAGGGGCGGGAGAGACCCAGTACTTC. Protein product: CASSVLTGAGETQYF.